This TCR beta chain was obtained from a study of cytomegalovirus exposure and HLA in healthy donors. Study results and caveats: Across donors, sequencing depth was assumed by presence/absence analyses to be roughly uniform. The study labeled under 200 TCR beta chains cytomegalovirus-associated. For most subjects, TCR beta sequences were reported to predict HLA-A and HLA-B alleles with accuracy.

PCR employed 60 Vbeta and 13 Jbeta primers. Measured with immunoSEQ multiplex PCR; TCRdb has only the in-frame clones, and not every one. Of about 140,000 clones listed, more than 70% are singletons. To note about this clone: What it binds is not known.

There are 14 residues in the CDR3. V shed 0 bases and J 4 bases; nucleotides not matched to a gene: 4. Germline V gene sequence: CDR1 SGHRS, CDR2 YFSETQ. V is TRBV5-1 and J is TRBJ2-7, with 7 bases aligning to TRBD1. This TCR came from a male donor in good health and CMV-seropositive. Sequencing used PBMCs. The DNA for the CDR3 is TGCGCCAGCAGCTTGGCCCCGGGACAGTACGAGCAGTACTTC. Translating it yields CASSLAPGQYEQYF.